This passage covers 31 T cell receptor beta chains from one sample sequenced in a study of shared clonotypes between healthy human individuals. The table came from immunoSEQ multiplex PCR; TCRdb's copy has only in-frame clones and leaves some out. The repertoire holds around 2.5 million clones, with 80% to 95% as singletons. Sample: naive CD4+ T cells from PBMCs. The subset here: CD45RA+ positively selected. These receptors originate from a man younger than 35 in good health. Some clones in this sample may be carry-over from other donors' samples.

This chain connects TRBV5-4 to TRBJ2-3, with D tentatively TRBD2 (5 bases). Trimming shortened V by 0 bases and J by 5 bases, and 13 bases separated the two germline ends. The length of the CDR3 is 15 residues. The germline CDR1 and CDR2 sequences are SGHNT and YYREEE (reference sequence). Written as DNA, the CDR3 is TGTGCCAGCAGCTTGGGTGGGAGTCAGCAAGATACGCAGTATTTT. Its protein is CASSLGGSQQDTQYF.

V gene TRBV7-8 combines with J gene TRBJ2-7; D is perhaps TRBD1 (6 bases). V was shortened by 3 bases and J by 6 bases, with 18 bases between the two germline ends. The germline V gene encodes CDR1 SGHVS and CDR2 FQNEAQ. The CDR3 is made up of 15 amino acids. The CDR3 sequence is CASSFGGRGACEQYF. The CDR3 DNA reads TGTGCCAGCAGCTTTGGGGGCCGAGGAGCCTGCGAGCAGTACTTC.

The chain carries TRBV4-1 and TRBJ1-2; 12 nucleotides align to TRBD1. Unmatched junction bases numbered 16, after V lost 3 bases and J lost 8 bases. CDR1 is MGHRA and CDR2 is YSYEKL in the germline V gene. The CDR3 consists of 18 residues. The CDR3 spells CASSQRGDRGRILPGYTF. The CDR3 bases are TGCGCCAGCAGCCAGCGAGGGGACAGGGGGCGCATTCTACCGGGCTACACCTTC.

V usage is TRBV5-8 and J usage is TRBJ2-4; 7 bases map to TRBD1. The CDR3 is 15 residues long. CDR1 SGHTS and CDR2 YDEGEE come from the germline V gene. The J segment lost 2 bases and the V segment lost 6 bases, leaving 8 bases of the junction unmatched. Written as DNA, the CDR3 is TGTGCCAGCATAGAACAGGGGAATTCCAAAAACATTCAGTACTTC. Its translation is CASIEQGNSKNIQYF.

This chain joins TRBV7-9 and TRBJ2-2, with TRBD1 matching 8 bases. Trimming at V came to 5 bases and at J to 8 bases, leaving 7 bases not matched to a gene. CDR3 length: 14 amino acids. The germline V gene has CDR1 SEHNR and CDR2 FQNEAQ (reference sequence). The CDR3 DNA follows: TGTGCCAGCAGCCCTACACAGGGGGAAGGGGAGCTGTTTTTT. It codes for CASSPTQGEGELFF.

V and J are TRBV28 and TRBJ2-7; TRBD1 agrees at 7 bases. Germline assignment: CDR1 MDHEN and CDR2 SYDVKM. Unmatched junction bases numbered 11, after V lost 5 bases and J lost 4 bases. The CDR3 runs 15 residues. CDR3 residues: CASSDEGRGRYEQYF. The CDR3 DNA reads TGTGCCAGCAGTGACGAGGGCAGGGGGAGATACGAGCAGTACTTC.

This rearrangement joins TRBV18 to TRBJ2-5, with 8 bases matching TRBD1. Germline assignment: CDR1 KGHSH and CDR2 LQKENI. After removal of 3 bases from V and 7 bases from J, the junction contained 4 bases not matched to a gene. The CDR3 is 13 amino acids. The CDR3 protein is CASSPDRGWTQYF. The CDR3 region has the DNA TGTGCCAGCTCACCCGACAGGGGATGGACCCAGTACTTC.

V gene TRBV29-1 combines with J gene TRBJ2-7; no clear D. CDR1 is SQVTM, CDR2 ANQGSEA, per germline. V lost 0 bases to trimming and J lost 2 bases, with 5 bases between them. The CDR3 consists of 12 residues. CDR3 in amino acids: CSVEEQTYEQYF. As DNA, the CDR3 is TGCAGCGTTGAAGAACAAACCTACGAGCAGTACTTC.

The V call is TRBV6-5, the J call TRBJ1-2, with a weak D call TRBD1 (5 bases). The CDR3 totals 12 residues. Trimming took 5 bases from V and 7 from J, leaving 11 bases between them. Germline CDR1 reads MNHEY; CDR2 reads SVGAGI. The CDR3 nucleotides read TGTGCCAGCAGTCGGCAGGGAACTGGCTACACCTTC. This translates into CASSRQGTGYTF.

Comment on this clone: The sample holds other DNA sequences that translate to the same CDR3. This chain joins TRBV28 and TRBJ2-1; 12 bases are a match to TRBD2. In germline, CDR1 is MDHEN, CDR2 SYDVKM. The CDR3 is made up of 15 amino acids. V shed 6 bases and J 1 base; nucleotides not matched to a gene: 1. CDR3 DNA sequence: TGTGCCAGCAGGCTAGCGGGAGGGTCCTACAATGAGCAGTTCTTC. This encodes CASRLAGGSYNEQFF.

The chain couples TRBV7-2 to TRBJ2-7, with 8 positions matching TRBD2. This CDR3 region has 16 residues. Germline lookup yields CDR1 SGHTA and CDR2 FQGNSA. Germline trimming cut 5 bases from V and 2 bases from J; bases unmatched to any gene: 11. CDR3 DNA: TGTGCCAGCAGCACAGAAGGGGCGGGAGGTACCTACGAGCAGTACTTC. The encoded protein is CASSTEGAGGTYEQYF.

The chain uses TRBV30 and TRBJ2-2; D unclear. This CDR3 spans 13 amino acids. CDR1 and CDR2 from the germline V gene are GTSNPN and SVGIG (reference sequence). V lost 4 bases and J lost 5, with 11 bases in between. The CDR3 loop reads CAWTRTLTGELFF. CDR3 nucleotide sequence: TGTGCCTGGACCAGAACCTTGACCGGGGAGCTGTTTTTT.

On this clone itself: Other nucleotide sequences from this sample produce the same CDR3. This chain connects TRBV5-1 to TRBJ2-5; 9 bases match TRBD1. The junction had 3 bases not matched to a gene; V was cut back by 4 bases and J by 2 bases. The CDR3 sequence is 14 residues long. In germline, CDR1 is SGHRS, CDR2 YFSETQ. CDR3 loop: CASSRGQGQETQYF. Written as DNA, the CDR3 is TGCGCCAGCAGCCGAGGACAGGGGCAAGAGACCCAGTACTTC.

J is TRBJ2-5 and V is TRBV28; possible D gene TRBD2, 6 bases. Trimming cost V 6 bases and J 0 bases, with 17 bases left between them. CDR1 and CDR2 (germline): MDHEN, SYDVKM. The CDR3 has 16 amino acids. CDR3 bases: TGTGCCAGCAGCCCCCCCGGGGGTTCATACCAAGAGACCCAGTACTTC. Translation: CASSPPGGSYQETQYF. The whole variable domain, filled in from reference TRBV28 and TRBJ2-5, reads DVKVTQSSRYLVKRTGEKVFLECVQDMDHENMFWYRQDPGLGLRLIYFSYDVKMKEKGDIPEGYSVSREKKERFSLILESASTNQTSMYLCASSPPGGSYQETQYFGPGTRLLVL.

CDR3 DNA: TGTGCCAGCACCCTGGCGGGGGGGGCCGAGACCCAGTACTTC. This encodes CASTLAGGAETQYF. The chain uses TRBV7-9 and TRBJ2-5, with TRBD2 identical over 9 bases. V shed 7 bases and J 5 bases; nucleotides not matched to a gene: 8. This CDR3 has 14 residues. Germline assignment: CDR1 SEHNR and CDR2 FQNEAQ (reference sequence). The full variable domain, in which reference TRBV7-9 and TRBJ2-5 provide the parts outside the CDR3, is DTGVSQNPRHKITKRGQNVTFRCDPISEHNRLYWYRQTLGQGPEFLTYFQNEAQLEKSRLLSDRFSAERPKGSFSTLEIQRTEQGDSAMYLCASTLAGGAETQYFGPGTRLLVL.

J is TRBJ1-3 and V is TRBV5-5, with D tentatively TRBD1 (6 bases). With 4 bases removed from V and 4 bases from J, the gap between germline ends came to 15 bases. The CDR3 is 15 residues long. The V gene's germline CDR1 is SGHKS and CDR2 YYEKEE (reference sequence). In DNA form, the CDR3 reads TGTGCCAGCAGCACCTACAGGGTCGACGGAAACACCATATATTTT. Translated, it gives CASSTYRVDGNTIYF.

The chain employs TRBV21-1 and TRBJ1-5. TRBV21-1 is a pseudogene locus. The length of the CDR3 is 14 residues. The CDR3 DNA sequence: TGTGCCAGCAGCAATGGGAGGAGCAATCAGCCCCAGCATTTT. Its protein is CASSNGRSNQPQHF.

V usage is TRBV11-3 and J usage is TRBJ1-1; tentative D call: TRBD1 (5 bases). The V gene lost 5 bases and the J gene lost 4 bases, with 11 bases spanning the gap. CDR3 length equals 13 residues. The germline V gene has CDR1 SGHNT and CDR2 YENEEA. The CDR3 loop reads CASSQERGTEAFF. CDR3 coding DNA: TGTGCCAGCAGCCAAGAGAGGGGCACTGAAGCTTTCTTT.

This sequence joins TRBV11-2 and TRBJ2-7; TRBD2 matches at 8 bases. Losses at the gene ends were 3 bases for V and 2 bases for J; bases not matched to a gene: 6. Per germline, CDR1 SGHAT and CDR2 FQNNGV. The CDR3 contains 15 residues. CDR3 region: CASSFTSGATYEQYF. The CDR3 DNA reads TGTGCCAGCAGCTTCACTAGCGGAGCGACCTACGAGCAGTACTTC.

The chain uses TRBV7-2 and TRBJ2-3; no clear D gene. V was pared by 0 bases and J by 2 bases, with 9 bases between. CDR1 and CDR2 from the germline V gene are SGHTA and FQGNSA. The CDR3 spans 15 residues. Here the CDR3 reads CASSLARHTTDTQYF. The CDR3 nucleotides read TGTGCCAGCAGCTTAGCGCGACATACCACAGATACGCAGTATTTT.

This clone was seen only once. The CDR3 sequence: CASSLPGLAGVDEQFF. The CDR3 DNA reads TGCGCCAGCAGCCTACCGGGACTAGCGGGAGTAGATGAGCAGTTCTTC. The J gene is TRBJ2-1, the V gene TRBV5-1, with 14 bases lining up with TRBD2. This CDR3 contains 16 residues. In germline, CDR1 is SGHRS, CDR2 YFSETQ. The V and J ends lost 4 bases and 8 bases, in that order; junction bases with no gene match: 8.

The chain uses TRBV2 and TRBJ2-5, with D perhaps matching TRBD1 (5 bases). CDR3 length equals 13 residues. V was shortened by 4 bases and J by 3 bases, with 9 bases between the two germline ends. Germline assignment: CDR1 SNHLY and CDR2 FYNNEI. CDR3 DNA sequence: TGTGCCAGCAGTGCCAGGGTCGAAGAGACCCAGTACTTC. It codes for CASSARVEETQYF.

The chain links TRBV7-2 to TRBJ2-5; the match to TRBD1 covers 7 bases. The germline gives CDR1 SGHTA, CDR2 FQGNSA. The V segment lost 4 bases and the J segment 5 bases; nucleotides outside the gene matches: 10. The CDR3 covers 15 residues. CDR3 sequence (DNA): TGTGCCAGCAGCTCCCCCCAGGGGGTAGGGGAGACCCAGTACTTC. It specifies CASSSPQGVGETQYF. The full variable domain, completed using reference TRBV7-2 and TRBJ2-5, is GAGVSQSPSNKVTEKGKDVELRCDPISGHTALYWYRQSLGQGLEFLIYFQGNSAPDKSGLPSDRFSAERTGGSVSTLTIQRTQQEDSAVYLCASSSPQGVGETQYFGPGTRLLVL.

The chain recombines TRBV9 with TRBJ2-5, with 10 bases lining up with TRBD2. CDR3 length equals 15 residues. Germline V lookup: CDR1 SGDLS, CDR2 YYNGEE. J lost 3 bases, V lost 3 bases, and 5 bases had no gene match. The CDR3 DNA sequence: TGTGCCAGCAGCGCCGGGACTAGCGAAGAAGAGACCCAGTACTTC. Its protein product is CASSAGTSEEETQYF.

The J gene is TRBJ2-1, the V gene TRBV4-1; the match to TRBD2 covers 12 bases. In germline, CDR1 is MGHRA, CDR2 YSYEKL. The V segment lost 2 bases and the J segment 1 base; nucleotides outside the gene matches: 0. This CDR3 is built from 16 residues. The chain's CDR3 is CASSQLAGGSYNEQFF. As DNA, the CDR3 is TGCGCCAGCAGCCAACTAGCGGGAGGGTCCTACAATGAGCAGTTCTTC.

CDR3: CASSFLSGNTIYF. CDR3 nucleotides: TGCGCCAGCAGCTTTCTCTCTGGAAACACCATATATTTT. The gene calls are TRBV5-1 and TRBJ1-3; D not resolved. The V end was cut by 2 bases, the J end by 0 bases, with 3 bases between. This CDR3 comprises 13 residues. In germline, CDR1 is SGHRS, CDR2 YFSETQ. The full variable domain, in which reference TRBV5-1 and TRBJ1-3 provide the parts outside the CDR3, is KAGVTQTPRYLIKTRGQQVTLSCSPISGHRSVSWYQQTPGQGLQFLFEYFSETQRNKGNFPGRFSGRQFSNSRSEMNVSTLELGDSALYLCASSFLSGNTIYFGEGSWLTVV.

The V gene is TRBV9, the J gene TRBJ1-3; perhaps TRBD1 as D (5 bases). Germline CDR1 is SGDLS and CDR2 is YYNGEE. Trimming stripped 3 bases from V and 5 bases from J, with 12 bases between. The CDR3 runs to 14 residues. As DNA, the CDR3 is TGTGCCAGCAGCGGGGGCGGGGAGAGAAACACCATATATTTT. Its translation: CASSGGGERNTIYF.

The chain links TRBV7-9 to TRBJ2-5; D perhaps matches TRBD1 (6 bases). Germline CDR1 is SEHNR and CDR2 is FQNEAQ (reference sequence). CDR3 length: 14 amino acids. Trimming stripped 5 bases from V and 3 bases from J, with 13 bases between. Here the CDR3 DNA reads TGTGCCAGCAGCCCGAGGACAGTAGAAGAGACCCAGTACTTC. It encodes CASSPRTVEETQYF.

For this clone: The germline gene is not matched at one end of the junction; a read error may be the cause. The gene calls are TRBV28 and TRBJ1-2; 10 bases map to TRBD1. Germline values: CDR1 MDHEN, CDR2 SYDVKM. The CDR3 has 13 amino acids. CDR3 sequence reads: CASSSNPGQGTSF. Written as DNA, the CDR3 is TGTGCCAGCAGTTCTAATCCGGGACAGGGGACATCCTTC.

V and J are TRBV11-3 and TRBJ2-7; no clear D. Germline-derived CDR1 and CDR2 are SGHNT and YENEEA. The CDR3 has 13 residues. Trimming shortened V by 0 bases and J by 3 bases, and 6 bases separated the two germline ends. Here the CDR3 DNA reads TGTGCCAGCAGCTTAGAACAGCACTACGAGCAGTACTTC. The encoded protein is CASSLEQHYEQYF.

This clone was observed a handful of times. V gene TRBV19 combines with J gene TRBJ2-3, with D unresolved. Per germline, CDR1 LNHDA and CDR2 SQIVND (reference sequence). This CDR3 spans 12 amino acids. Trimming cost V 7 bases and J 1 base, with 6 bases left between them. In nucleotides, the CDR3 is TGTGCCAGTAACGACCGCACAGATACGCAGTATTTT. The encoded protein is CASNDRTDTQYF.